Detailed here is one TCR beta chain. Ten or more counts support this clonotype. This clone's antigen is unknown. The record has no base qualities; no much larger clone is one base away. The sample belongs to a study of neurological immune-mediated disorders (dated by TCRdb to the late 2010s). The study in broad terms: Of the approximately 34 multiple sclerosis patients, about 30 had relapsing-remitting MS and 3 had secondary progressive MS. Peripheral blood TCR-beta repertoires from HTLV-I-associated myelopathy (HAM/TSP) patients, multiple sclerosis patients and healthy controls were compared by UMI-based sequencing. The 95 to 120 TCR-beta libraries included longitudinal samples, technical triplicates and paired sorted CD4+ and CD8+ T-cell subsets alongside PBMC samples. Longitudinal HAM/TSP and healthy donors had 3 time-points each (about 3-40 month intervals). Of the approximately 66 subjects in the cohort, about 14 were HAM/TSP patients, about 34 were multiple sclerosis patients, and some 20 were healthy controls. Points the paper makes about the study in general: The MS cluster was not associated with any clinical or MRI features, and the authors stated that larger cohorts are needed. Expanded clones from different subjects shared no identical CDR3 amino acid sequences, which suggests that TCR-beta repertoires were private in all groups. Phylogenetic analysis grouped repertoires from 18 of 34 MS patients into a cluster of related CDR3 sequences, suggesting a possible repertoire-level signature. TCR clonal expansion was highest in HAM/TSP patients and lowest in MS patients, with MS patients falling below even healthy controls.

Based on the germline V gene, the CDR1 and CDR2 sequences are SGHRS and YFSETQ. CDR3 length: 14 amino acids, cysteine to phenylalanine. Only the CDR3 part of the read is kept: 42 bases, read in frame from the first base. At the junction V is shortened by 4 bases and J by 6 bases, with 17 bases in between. cDNA was synthesized by template-switch 5'RACE using a primer with a 10-nucleotide random unique molecular identifier that tagged each TCR transcript. Each sequencing run produced over 160 million TCR-beta sequences covering 15-18 subjects. The RNeasy kit was used to extract total RNA. TCR-beta VDJ regions were amplified with primers for the TCR constant region and the 5'RACE anchor, using the KAPA Real-time Library Amplification kit. A first PCR added sample indexes and Illumina adaptors, and a second PCR then raised library yield. After Ampure bead purification, the roughly 650 bp TCR product was size-selected on a 2% E-gel SizeSelection system. Before pooling, libraries had their quality checked on a Bioanalyzer, their concentration measured with Qubit, and their quantity determined with the Kapa Library Quantification kit. Paired-end 2 x 150 bp sequencing of the libraries was performed on an Illumina HiSeq 2500. To increase sequence diversity, about 24-32% phiX was spiked into each library pool. In the paper's pipeline: Quality-filtered reads were processed with the UMI-based MiGEC pipeline, which removed over 85% of raw TCR sequences during error correction. VDJ genes were aligned to IMGT germline references, and each clonotype was defined by a unique CDR3 amino acid sequence together with V-J genes. Clonal expansion, Shannon diversity and CDR3 relatedness were evaluated with VDJtools (CalcPairwiseDistances, ClusterSamples), while phylogenetic trees were built in CLCbio workbench. Using coefficient-of-variation modelling across technical triplicates, the study counted a clone as expanded if it had at least 8 unique UMIs. TCRdb trimmed public reads at Q25 via fastp, called clones via MiXCR and kept in-frame beta chains. Merged by CDR3 protein, the rows form single entries marked with the most common genes and DNA. The V and J calls and clone size are TCRdb's, not the authors'. In all, the sample holds tens of thousands of distinct CDR3 sequences, and approximately 4.6% of those were seen once. The ten largest clones take up around 5% of the sample.

The time point label, as the study defines it: longitudinal time-point 3. For the unsorted PBMC libraries, 2 million PBMCs were stored in RNAlater at -80 degrees C until RNA extraction and were used to generate the libraries. The multiple sclerosis patients were enrolled in a US clinical protocol that used magnetic resonance imaging to evaluate disease progression. Peripheral blood was subjected to Ficoll-Hypaque density gradient centrifugation to isolate PBMCs, which were then cryopreserved in liquid nitrogen. This receptor chain uses TRBV5-1 and TRBJ2-7, and perhaps TRBD2 as D gene, on 6 matching bases. Sequences were obtained from PBMCs. This TCR was sampled from a woman between 55 and 75 years old with multiple sclerosis. The CDR3: CASSPGTLGGEQYF. DNA sequence: TGCGCCAGCAGCCCGGGTACGCTCGGGGGCGAGCAGTACTTC.